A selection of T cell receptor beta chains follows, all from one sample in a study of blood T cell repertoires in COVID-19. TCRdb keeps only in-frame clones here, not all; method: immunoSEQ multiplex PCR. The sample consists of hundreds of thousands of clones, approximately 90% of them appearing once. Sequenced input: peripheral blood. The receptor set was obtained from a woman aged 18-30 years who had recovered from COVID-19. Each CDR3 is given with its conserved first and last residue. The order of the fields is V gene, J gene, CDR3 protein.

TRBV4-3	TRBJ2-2	CASSQALAGIGELFF
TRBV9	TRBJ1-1	CASSVGGGARNTEAFF
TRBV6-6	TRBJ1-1	CASSYPKGRGDTEAFF
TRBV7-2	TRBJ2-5	CASSSGGAGTGTQYF
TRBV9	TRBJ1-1	CASSVGTGLGAFF
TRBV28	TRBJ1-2	CASTSTENGYTF
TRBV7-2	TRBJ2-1	CASSTGLAGVRAYNEQFF
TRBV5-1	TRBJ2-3	CASSLLRGPDTQYF
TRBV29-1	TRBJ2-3	CSVGVDSNTQYF
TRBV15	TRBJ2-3	CATSRHSGSTDTQYF
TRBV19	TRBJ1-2	CASSIVRGRPYGYTF
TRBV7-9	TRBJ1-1	CASSPDRGPAGTEAFF
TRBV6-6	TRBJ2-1	CASSPRRETLNSYNEQFF
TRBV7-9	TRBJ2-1	CASRSGTGGIHEQFF
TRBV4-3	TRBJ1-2	CASSQDRGIHYGYTF
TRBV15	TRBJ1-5	CATSRDRGQPQHF
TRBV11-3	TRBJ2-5	CASSVIAEHEETQYF